This T cell receptor beta chain was observed in a study of blood T cell repertoires in COVID-19. Study background: Samples of COVID-19 (acute and convalescent) were obtained from the United States, Italy and Spain. Nucleic acid was either cDNA or gDNA, and it came from T cells, B-cell-depleted T cells, or PBMCs.

The CDR3 totals 15 residues. Germline CDR1 MDHEN, CDR2 SYDVKM. Methods used by the authors: Estimated nucleated cell counts came from reference gene primer amplification. Method: immunoSEQ multiplex PCR; TCRdb's copy keeps in-frame clones and lacks some. The D gene and trimming were derived from the DNA, and the V and J assignments and clone size from that table. The sample consists of around 78,000 clones, approximately 89% of them appearing once. The sample consisted of peripheral blood. The TCR sequence derives from a man aged 45 to 65 with active COVID-19. The J gene is TRBJ1-5, the V gene TRBV28, with 7 bases aligning to TRBD1. CDR3 sequence reads: CATAPTGRGNQPQHF. CDR3 in DNA: TGTGCTACCGCTCCGACAGGGCGCGGCAATCAGCCCCAGCATTTT. Looking up the rest from reference TRBV28 and TRBJ1-5 gives the full variable domain: DVKVTQSSRYLVKRTGEKVFLECVQDMDHENMFWYRQDPGLGLRLIYFSYDVKMKEKGDIPEGYSVSREKKERFSLILESASTNQTSMYLCATAPTGRGNQPQHFGDGTRLSIL.